Listed below are T cell receptor beta chains from one sample, sequenced in a study of T cell changes during pregnancy in multiple sclerosis. Some clones are missing from TCRdb's copy, which holds only in-frame ones; the method was immunoSEQ multiplex PCR. The table has 85,000 to 130,000 clones, 94% seen once. Material: peripheral blood, obtained before pregnancy. All receptors come from a female donor with multiple sclerosis, enrolled in a pregnancy study. Each CDR3 is given with its conserved first and last residue. The D gene is left open where the match is weak. The listing skips clone size in some rows; elsewhere it reads once, few, many or a size class.

D gene,J gene,clone size,V gene,CDR3 DNA,CDR3 protein
-,TRBJ2-1,once,TRBV28,TGTGCCAGCAGTTTAATGGCGGACACTTACAATGAGCAGTTCTTC,CASSLMADTYNEQFF
-,TRBJ1-1,-,TRBV7-3,TGTGCCAGCAGCTTACAGGGGAACACTGAAGCTTTCTTT,CASSLQGNTEAFF
TRBD2,TRBJ2-2,-,TRBV29-1,TGCAGCGTTGTCCTCTTGGCGGGGGCGAACACCGGGGAGCTGTTTTTT,CSVVLLAGANTGELFF
TRBD2,TRBJ2-4,-,TRBV27,TGTGCCAGCAGACTAGGGACTAGCGGGCTGGGCGGCATTCAGTACTTC,CASRLGTSGLGGIQYF
TRBD1,TRBJ2-2,-,TRBV18,TGTGCCAGCTCACCAGGGACAGGGGTGACCGGGGAGCTGTTTTTT,CASSPGTGVTGELFF
TRBD1,TRBJ1-4,few,TRBV6-1,TGTGCCAGCAGTGATCGACAGGGGCAGAAACTGTTTTTT,CASSDRQGQKLFF
-,TRBJ2-7,-,TRBV5-8,TGTGCCAGCAGTTATGCAGGACTATCCACGCAGGGCGAGCAGTACTTC,CASSYAGLSTQGEQYF
-,TRBJ2-1,once,TRBV9,TGTGCCAGCAGCTCCAAGGCAGGGGTAAGCTCCTACAATGAGCAGTTCTTC,CASSSKAGVSSYNEQFF
-,TRBJ2-7,-,TRBV9,TGTGCCAGCAGTCCCTCTGAGGGGGATCACGAGCAGTACTTC,CASSPSEGDHEQYF
TRBD2,TRBJ2-1,-,TRBV29-1,TGCAGCGTTGAAGCAGGGGAACTAGCGGGAGGGCGTCCGGACAATGAGCAGTTCTTC,CSVEAGELAGGRPDNEQFF
-,TRBJ1-2,once,TRBV11-2,TGTGCCAGCAGCCCCGTACCGGGTGTCCATGGCTACACCTTC,CASSPVPGVHGYTF
TRBD1,TRBJ2-3,-,TRBV27,TGTGCCAGCAGCGTCGGGACAGGAAGCACAGATACGCAGTATTTT,CASSVGTGSTDTQYF
TRBD1,TRBJ2-7,-,TRBV28,TGTGCCAGCAGTGAACCGGGGACAGGGGGCCACGAGCAGTACTTC,CASSEPGTGGHEQYF
-,TRBJ1-5,-,TRBV28,TGTGCCAGCAGTTTAGGGGGGGCCGGTCGCAATCAGCCCCAGCATTTT,CASSLGGAGRNQPQHF
TRBD1,TRBJ2-1,-,TRBV27,TGTGCCAGCGACAGGGGGAATGAGCAGTTCTTC,CASDRGNEQFF
TRBD2,TRBJ2-1,-,TRBV27,TGTGCCAGCAGTCCCCCGGGACTAGCGGGATACAATGAGCAGTTCTTC,CASSPPGLAGYNEQFF
-,TRBJ1-2,-,TRBV7-9,TGTGCCAGCAGCTTAGTCGAGGGCATAAGTGGCTACACCTTC,CASSLVEGISGYTF
-,TRBJ1-4,-,TRBV28,TGTGCCAGCAGTTTGAGGGAAAAACTGTTTTTT,CASSLREKLFF
TRBD1,TRBJ2-1,-,TRBV5-4,TGTGCCAGCAGCCGAGCGGACAGGAACAATGAGCAGTTCTTC,CASSRADRNNEQFF
TRBD1,TRBJ1-2,-,TRBV5-1,TGCGCCAGCAGCGCCGGACAGGGTCCTAACTATGGCTACACCTTC,CASSAGQGPNYGYTF
TRBD2,TRBJ2-5,-,TRBV5-1,TGCGCCAGCAGCTTGGTCAGCGGGGTACAAGAGACCCAGTACTTC,CASSLVSGVQETQYF
TRBD2,TRBJ2-3,-,TRBV27,TGTGCCAGCAGTTTTCGACGCCCCGGGACTAGCGGGAGACGAGGCGCGGCAGATACGCAGTATTTT,CASSFRRPGTSGRRGAADTQYF
TRBD2,TRBJ2-3,-,TRBV27,TGTGCCAGCAGGGGCCTGGGACTAGCGGCTAGCACAGATACGCAGTATTTT,CASRGLGLAASTDTQYF
-,TRBJ2-2,-,TRBV5-1,TGCGCCAGCAGCCCCAGGTCGGACAGCCCAACCGGGGAGCTGTTTTTT,CASSPRSDSPTGELFF
TRBD2,TRBJ2-3,once,TRBV2,TGTGCCAGCAGGCTAGCGGGAGACACAGATACGCAGTATTTT,CASRLAGDTDTQYF
-,TRBJ2-2,-,TRBV9,TGTGCCAGCAGCCCTAACGCGGCAGCTAACACCGGGGAGCTGTTTTTT,CASSPNAAANTGELFF
-,TRBJ1-2,-,TRBV30,TGTGCCTGTGGGTCTGGGGCTGGCTACACCTTC,CACGSGAGYTF
TRBD2,TRBJ2-7,-,TRBV7-9,TGTGCCAGCAGCCCCCTAGCGGGGCAGTACTTC,CASSPLAGQYF
TRBD1,TRBJ1-2,many,TRBV28,TGTGCCAGCAGTTTATACAGGGGTACCATAGGCTATGGCTACACCTTC,CASSLYRGTIGYGYTF
-,TRBJ2-1,once,TRBV7-2,TGTGCCAGCAGCTTAGGGGTCGGGAAGTTCTTC,CASSLGVGKFF
TRBD2,TRBJ2-1,-,TRBV11-3,TGTGCCAGCAGCTTATCGGGTAGCGGGAGCAATGAGCAGTTCTTC,CASSLSGSGSNEQFF
-,TRBJ2-7,-,TRBV28,TGTGCCAGCAGTTTGCGGGACGGACGCTACGAGCAGTACTTC,CASSLRDGRYEQYF
-,TRBJ2-7,once,TRBV19,TGTGCCAGTAGTATTTACGGGATGTCCTACGAGCAGTACTTC,CASSIYGMSYEQYF
-,TRBJ2-1,-,TRBV14,TGTGCCAGCAGCCATTCCCCCCTGGTACAGAGCTCCTACAATGAGCAGTTCTTC,CASSHSPLVQSSYNEQFF
-,TRBJ1-1,-,TRBV6-1,TGTGCCAGCAGTGAAGCGCTTCGGGGGGCATACACTGAAGCTTTCTTT,CASSEALRGAYTEAFF
TRBD2,TRBJ2-2,-,TRBV4-2,TGTGCCAGCGGCCCAACGCGGGAGGGGCAACTTAACACCGGGGAGCTGTTTTTT,CASGPTREGQLNTGELFF
-,TRBJ2-2,-,TRBV7-9,TGTGCCAGCAGCTTCTTCAACACCGGGGAGCTGTTTTTT,CASSFFNTGELFF
-,TRBJ2-1,once,TRBV7-2,TGTGCCAGCAGCCACATACTAAGTGGCTCCTACAATGAGCAGTTCTTC,CASSHILSGSYNEQFF
TRBD2,TRBJ2-7,-,TRBV2,TGTGCCAGCAGTCCTAGCGGGTCGTCCTACGAGCAGTACTTC,CASSPSGSSYEQYF
TRBD2,TRBJ2-5,-,TRBV9,TGTGCCAGCAGCGTAGGAGGGGGACTAGCGGGAGAGACCCAGTACTTC,CASSVGGGLAGETQYF
-,TRBJ1-1,-,TRBV18,TGTGCCAGCTCAGAACAGGAGAGGGGGTTTGAAGCTTTCTTT,CASSEQERGFEAFF